The TCR beta chain described here comes from a study of OX40 agonist ivuxolimab in advanced cancers. About the study as a whole: Ivuxolimab was a fully human IgG2 agonistic monoclonal antibody targeting the costimulatory receptor OX40 (CD134). Intravenous ivuxolimab was administered to patients every 2 weeks at six dose levels: 0.01, 0.1, 0.3, 1.5, 3 and 10 mg/kg. Among the approximately 54 dose-escalation patients, roughly 20 had hepatocellular carcinoma, roughly 15 melanoma, 9 renal cell carcinoma and 9 head and neck cancer. A male proportion of about 79% and a mean age of about 60 years, ranging from 23 to 79, were recorded for the dose-escalation cohort. Patients were allowed to have had prior anti-PD-1, anti-PD-L1 or anti-CTLA-4 therapy, and around 37% of the dose-escalation patients had previously received checkpoint inhibitors. Three dose-escalation patients achieved partial responses, one with hepatocellular carcinoma and two with cutaneous melanoma. Peripheral TCRbeta sequencing aimed to test whether ivuxolimab altered TCR sequence diversity and caused clonal T-cell expansion. The paper describes the monotherapy dose-escalation part (N = 52 patients) of the phase I trial of ivuxolimab.

To sequence the TCRbeta CDR3 region, genomic DNA was isolated from the sorted cells. The immunoSEQ Assay was used to sequence the TCRbeta CDR3 regions. TCRdb stores this immuneACCESS table with in-frame sequences only. Part of the clones is absent; in the studies checked, under half of the shortfall reflects unresolved V genes, and no reason is known for the rest. Counted in this sample were about 80,000 clones; about nine tenths of them appeared once. The ten largest clones represent approximately 0.3% of the sample. The V end loses 5 bases and the J end loses 0 bases, and a stretch of 19 bases separates them. For CDR1 and CDR2, the germline V gene (reference sequence) lists SEHNR and FQNEAQ. From its cysteine to its phenylalanine, the CDR3 spans 17 amino acids. Only the CDR3 DNA stays, 51 bases, in frame from base 1. The trial excluded patients who had a history of autoimmune disease or were on systemic immunosuppression. In every dose cohort, peripheral blood was drawn for TCR sequencing at baseline, cycle 4 day 1, and cycle 7 day 1. The samples were taken from a phase I, first-in-human, multicenter, open-label dose-escalation trial of ivuxolimab. Adults with locally advanced or metastatic melanoma, renal cell, hepatocellular, or head and neck squamous cell carcinoma were enrolled in the trial. Before TCR sequencing, CD4+ and CD8+ T cells were separately sorted from peripheral blood.

Summary of the overall study and its limitations: Clonal expansion of both CD4+ and CD8+ blood T cells was observed from baseline to week 6 at doses 0.1 to 3.0 mg/kg. The antigen specificity of the peripheral T cells that underwent clonal expansion was not determined. Low levels of normalized T-cell clonal expansion were also shown by some nonresponding patients. On average, CD8+ T cells showed more expanded clones than CD4+ T cells after ivuxolimab. In partial responders in the 0.1-3.0 mg/kg groups, normalized peripheral clonal expansion was found to be among the lowest, especially among CD8+ T cells.

In this sample, this clone turned up many times. Its recognized antigen is unknown. Nothing much larger sits one base from this clone, and base qualities are not available. The specimen comprised CD4+ or CD8+ T cells sorted from blood, sampled in a trial of the OX40 agonist ivuxolimab. The rearrangement combines TRBV7-9 with TRBJ1-2; no D gene is confidently identified. This clonotype was obtained from an adult with an advanced solid tumor such as melanoma, head and neck, liver or kidney cancer. The nucleotide sequence reads TGTGCCAGCAGCCCCCGAAGCAACGCCCTAGCTAACTATGGCTACACCTTC. It is translated as CASSPRSNALANYGYTF.